These T cell receptor beta chains were read from a single sample in a study of PD-L1 blockade in urothelial cancer. The table came from immunoSEQ multiplex PCR; TCRdb's copy has only in-frame clones and leaves some out. The sample holds around 120,000 clones, around 85% seen once. The sample consisted of PBMCs, taken around atezolizumab (anti-PD-L1) treatment. These receptors came from a man aged 45-65 years with urothelial cancer. Both conserved end residues are part of each CDR3. The D gene is left open where the match is weak. Some rows mark clone size as missing; the rest say once, few, many or name a class of expanded clone.

CDR3aa	CDR3nt	d_gene	v_gene	j_gene	abundance
CASSLGWEDADTQYF	TGTGCCAGCAGCTTAGGATGGGAGGACGCAGATACGCAGTATTTT	NA	TRBV7-2	TRBJ2-3	NA
CASSLWTAMYQETQYF	TGTGCCAGCAGTTTATGGACAGCCATGTACCAAGAGACCCAGTACTTC	NA	TRBV28	TRBJ2-5	NA
CASSSGGRANTEAFF	TGCGCCAGCAGCTCGGGGGGCAGGGCGAACACTGAAGCTTTCTTT	NA	TRBV5-1	TRBJ1-1	NA
CASSFTGAYNEQFF	TGCGCCAGCAGCTTTACAGGGGCTTACAATGAGCAGTTCTTC	TRBD1	TRBV5-1	TRBJ2-1	NA
CSVVWTPNTEAFF	TGCAGCGTTGTTTGGACACCGAACACTGAAGCTTTCTTT	NA	TRBV29-1	TRBJ1-1	many
CASSPAVAYDEQFF	TGCGCCAGCAGCCCAGCGGTGGCCTACGATGAGCAGTTCTTC	NA	TRBV5-1	TRBJ2-1	NA
CASNSGSGDNEQFF	TGTGCCAGCAACAGCGGGAGTGGTGACAATGAGCAGTTCTTC	TRBD2	TRBV5-6	TRBJ2-1	NA
CASSLGGEQFF	TGTGCCAGCAGCCTCGGGGGTGAGCAGTTCTTC	NA	TRBV6-6	TRBJ2-1	NA
CATTQDSYNSPLHF	TGTGCCACTACCCAGGACAGTTATAATTCACCCCTCCACTTT	NA	TRBV10-3	TRBJ1-6	NA
CASSLSAGGGTEAFF	TGTGCCAGTAGTCTCTCGGCAGGGGGCGGCACTGAAGCTTTCTTT	TRBD1	TRBV19	TRBJ1-1	few
CASRLGQFYEQYF	TGTGCCAGCAGACTCGGACAGTTTTACGAGCAGTACTTC	NA	TRBV28	TRBJ2-7	few
CAWSFTGVDTQYF	TGTGCCTGGAGTTTTACAGGGGTAGATACGCAGTATTTT	TRBD1	TRBV30	TRBJ2-3	NA
CASSYSGAQIGGYTF	TGTGCCAGCAGTTATTCAGGGGCCCAAATCGGGGGCTACACCTTC	NA	TRBV28	TRBJ1-2	NA
CASSWGRNTEAFF	TGTGCCAGCAGTTGGGGGCGCAACACTGAAGCTTTCTTT	NA	TRBV6-6	TRBJ1-1	NA
CASSLSGHVTGELFF	TGTGCCAGCAGTTTATCAGGACATGTCACCGGGGAGCTGTTTTTT	NA	TRBV27	TRBJ2-2	NA
CASRGSTGNSNQPQHF	TGTGCCAGCAGGGGGTCGACAGGAAATAGCAATCAGCCCCAGCATTTT	NA	TRBV2	TRBJ1-5	NA
CASRFHTGLKNTGELFF	TGTGCCAGCAGGTTTCACACAGGGTTAAAGAACACCGGGGAGCTGTTTTTT	NA	TRBV5-8	TRBJ2-2	NA